This TCR beta chain was found in a study of T-cell reconstitution after alpha-beta-depleted transplantation in children. Using unique molecular identifiers, the investigators prepared the TCRbeta library. TCRdb re-called the PCR reads with MiXCR, one entry per CDR3 protein. The sample yields over 200,000 distinct CDR3 sequences, 8% to 9.5% seen once. The germline V gene has CDR1 ENHRY and CDR2 SYGVKD. The CDR3 is 14 amino acids. The germline V and J ends were trimmed by 3 bases and 3 bases, with 9 bases remaining between them. The V gene is TRBV10-3, the J gene TRBJ2-4; D is unresolved. The specimen was PBMCs from the stem cell graft donor, collected from the stem cell graft. This TCR was sampled from a human donor who donated a stem cell graft to a child with acute lymphoblastic leukemia. DNA for the CDR3: TGTGCCATCAGTGATTCGGATAACAAAAACATTCAGTACTTC. Residues: CAISDSDNKNIQYF.